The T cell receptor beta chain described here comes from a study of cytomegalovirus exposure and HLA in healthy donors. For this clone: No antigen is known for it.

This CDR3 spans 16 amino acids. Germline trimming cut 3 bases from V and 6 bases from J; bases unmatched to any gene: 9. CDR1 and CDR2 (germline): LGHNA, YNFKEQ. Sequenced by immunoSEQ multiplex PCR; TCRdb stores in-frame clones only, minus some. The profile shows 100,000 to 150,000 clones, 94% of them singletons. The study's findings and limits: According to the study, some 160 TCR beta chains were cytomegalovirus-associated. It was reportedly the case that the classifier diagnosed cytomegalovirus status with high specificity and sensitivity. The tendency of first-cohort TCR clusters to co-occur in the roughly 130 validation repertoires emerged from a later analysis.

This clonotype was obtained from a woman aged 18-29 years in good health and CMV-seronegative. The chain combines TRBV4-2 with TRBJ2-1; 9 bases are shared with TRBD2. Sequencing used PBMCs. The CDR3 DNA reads TGTGCCAGCAGCCAGGGCCTAGCGGGGTGGCGCAATGAGCAGTTCTTC. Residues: CASSQGLAGWRNEQFF.